This passage covers 25 T cell receptor beta chains from one sample sequenced in a study of blood T cell repertoires in COVID-19. Profiling relied on immunoSEQ multiplex PCR, and the TCRdb table lists in-frame clones only, not all of them. The table has hundreds of thousands of clones, about 88% seen once; the top ten hold 0.75% to 0.9%. Sequencing was performed on peripheral blood. The receptors were gathered from a young man with COVID-19, enrolled during active disease.

This chain connects TRBV7-9 to TRBJ1-1; no clear D. Trimming stripped 5 bases from V and 8 bases from J, with 15 bases between. CDR1 and CDR2 (germline): SEHNR, FQNEAQ (reference sequence). This CDR3 comprises 13 residues. The chain's CDR3 is CASSPTSGQEAFF. The CDR3 nucleotides read TGTGCCAGCAGCCCGACTAGTGGGCAGGAAGCTTTCTTT. Drawing the rest from reference TRBV7-9 and TRBJ1-1, the complete variable domain is DTGVSQNPRHKITKRGQNVTFRCDPISEHNRLYWYRQTLGQGPEFLTYFQNEAQLEKSRLLSDRFSAERPKGSFSTLEIQRTEQGDSAMYLCASSPTSGQEAFFGQGTRLTVV.

The chain recombines TRBV6-6 with TRBJ2-5; 11 bases line up with TRBD2. V was clipped by 5 bases and J by 5 bases; unmatched bases: 7. The CDR3 sequence is 15 residues long. Germline CDR1 is MNHNY and CDR2 is SVGAGI (reference sequence). The CDR3 is CASSQLAGAGETQYF. The CDR3 DNA reads TGTGCCAGCAGTCAACTAGCGGGAGCGGGTGAGACCCAGTACTTC.

This chain uses TRBV10-2 with TRBJ1-5, with TRBD1 matching 7 bases. Germline lookup yields CDR1 WSHSY and CDR2 SAAADI. V shed 0 bases, J shed 6 bases, and the junction held 11 bases outside the gene matches. The CDR3 has 17 residues. The CDR3: CASSESTGKGLGQPQHF. Here the CDR3 DNA reads TGCGCCAGCAGTGAGTCGACAGGGAAAGGTTTAGGTCAGCCCCAGCATTTT.

This chain joins TRBV6-9 and TRBJ1-4; D gene ambiguous. The CDR3 is made up of 14 amino acids. Germline CDR1 reads MNHGY; CDR2 reads SVAAGI. Trimming removed 2 bases from V and 8 bases from J, with 12 bases in between. The DNA for the CDR3 is TGTGCCAGCAGTTATGCGGAGGGTCGCGAAAAACTGTTTTTT. Its translation is CASSYAEGREKLFF.

This rearrangement joins TRBV12-3 or TRBV12-4 to TRBJ1-6, with TRBD1 as a possible D gene (6 bases). Trimming shortened V by 2 bases and J by 8 bases, and 7 bases separated the two germline ends. This CDR3 has 13 residues. In nucleotides, the CDR3 is TGTGCCAGCAGTTTATACAGGGATTCACCCCTCCACTTT. Translation: CASSLYRDSPLHF.

The chain combines TRBV20-1 with TRBJ2-5; perhaps TRBD2 as D (5 bases). With 5 bases removed from V and 9 bases from J, the gap between germline ends came to 13 bases. The CDR3 consists of 11 residues. CDR1 and CDR2 (germline): DFQATT, SNEGSKA (reference sequence). The CDR3 DNA reads as TGCAGTGCTGGGAGTCCGAAGGCCCAGTACTTC. Translated: CSAGSPKAQYF.

The gene calls are TRBV7-8 and TRBJ2-5; TRBD2 matches 10 bases. The ends lost 6 bases at V and 5 bases at J; junction bases unmatched: 12. Germline CDR1 reads SGHVS; CDR2 reads FQNEAQ. The CDR3 runs to 16 residues. The CDR3 spells CASSSQRGGLRETQYF. The CDR3 nucleotides are TGTGCCAGCAGTTCACAGCGGGGGGGCCTTCGGGAGACCCAGTACTTC.

DNA of the CDR3: TGTGCCAGCAGTTACTCGGGTGGAGACAGATACTACGAGCAGTACTTC. Residues: CASSYSGGDRYYEQYF. The gene calls are TRBV6-5 and TRBJ2-7; the D gene is possibly TRBD1 (5 bases). CDR3 length: 16 amino acids. The V and J ends lost 0 bases and 3 bases respectively, with 15 bases between them. Looked up from germline, CDR1 is MNHEY and CDR2 is SVGAGI.

The chain combines TRBV2 with TRBJ1-6; 10 nucleotides line up with TRBD1. V was clipped by 6 bases and J by 4 bases; unmatched bases: 0. The CDR3 contains 14 residues. Per the germline V gene, CDR1 is SNHLY and CDR2 is FYNNEI. The CDR3 sequence: CASRGQGYNSPLHF. The CDR3 DNA sequence: TGTGCCAGCAGGGGACAGGGGTATAATTCACCCCTCCACTTT. Drawing the rest from reference TRBV2 and TRBJ1-6, the complete variable domain is EPEVTQTPSHQVTQMGQEVILRCVPISNHLYFYWYRQILGQKVEFLVSFYNNEISEKSEIFDDQFSVERPDGSNFTLKIRSTKLEDSAMYFCASRGQGYNSPLHFGNGTRLTVT.

The rearrangement links TRBV10-1 to TRBJ2-5; D may be TRBD2 (5 bases). The ends were cut back, 0 bases at V and 5 bases at J, with 7 bases in the middle. The CDR3 sequence is 13 residues long. In germline, CDR1 is WNHNN, CDR2 SYGVQD (reference sequence). The CDR3 loop reads CASSESTGETQYF. The CDR3, as DNA: TGCGCCAGCAGTGAGTCGACGGGGGAGACCCAGTACTTC.

The chain links TRBV12-3 or TRBV12-4 to TRBJ1-2, with TRBD1 matching over 7 bases. Germline trimming cut 6 bases from V and 7 bases from J; bases unmatched to any gene: 5. The CDR3 is 12 amino acids. The CDR3 DNA sequence: TGTGCCAGCAGGAGGGGGCCCAGTGGCTACACCTTC. As protein: CASRRGPSGYTF.

J is TRBJ2-2 and V is TRBV30, with 9 bases matching TRBD1. Trimming removed 4 bases from V and 8 bases from J; junction bases left unmatched: 14. This CDR3 region has 16 residues. CDR1 is GTSNPN and CDR2 is SVGIG in the germline V gene (reference sequence). DNA for the CDR3: TGTGCCTGGAACCCGGGACAGGGAAGAGATTTGGGGGAGCTGTTTTTT. It specifies CAWNPGQGRDLGELFF.

V usage is TRBV25-1 and J usage is TRBJ2-5; 8 bases agree with TRBD1. Germline V gene sequence: CDR1 MGHDK, CDR2 SYGVNS. The CDR3 totals 14 residues. J gave up 5 bases and V 8 bases, and 10 bases lay outside the gene matches. In DNA, the CDR3 is TGTGCCAGCCACGACAGGGGTGGACCTGAGACCCAGTACTTC. It is translated as CASHDRGGPETQYF.

For the CDR3, the DNA is TGTGCCTGGGCGCGGGGCCCTCTTGGCGAGCAGTACTTC. This translates into CAWARGPLGEQYF. The J gene is TRBJ2-7, the V gene TRBV30, with D possibly being TRBD2 (6 bases). The CDR3 contains 13 residues. Germline CDR1 and CDR2: GTSNPN and SVGIG (reference sequence). V lost 5 bases and J lost 6, with 17 bases in between.

This rearrangement joins TRBV29-1 to TRBJ1-1, with TRBD1 identical over 11 bases. Germline values: CDR1 SQVTM, CDR2 ANQGSEA. V dropped 4 bases and J dropped 4; count of bases not matched to a gene: 8. The CDR3 totals 15 residues. The CDR3: CSVGHRGTGGTEAFF. DNA of the CDR3: TGCAGCGTTGGGCATAGAGGGACAGGGGGCACTGAAGCTTTCTTT. The complete variable domain, with remaining parts taken from reference TRBV29-1 and TRBJ1-1, reads SAVISQKPSRDICQRGTSLTIQCQVDSQVTMMFWYRQQPGQSLTLIATANQGSEATYESGFVIDKFPISRPNLTFSTLTVSNMSPEDSSIYLCSVGHRGTGGTEAFFGQGTRLTVV.

A remark on this clone: The junction and the germline gene differ at one end; a read error may be behind it. V and J are TRBV2 and TRBJ2-3, with unresolved D. Germline V gene sequence: CDR1 SNHLY, CDR2 FYNNEI. The CDR3 extends over 11 amino acids. The CDR3 nucleotides are TGTGCCAGCAGTGGGCACCCCCGCAGTTGCTTT. Protein product: CASSGHPRSCF.

The rearrangement uses TRBV9 and TRBJ2-2; TRBD1 is a possible D gene (5 bases). Trimming left V 0 bases short and J 6 bases short, with 12 bases between. Looked up from germline, CDR1 is SGDLS and CDR2 is YYNGEE. The CDR3 totals 15 residues. The chain's CDR3 is CASSVEQGPSGELFF. CDR3 DNA: TGTGCCAGCAGCGTAGAGCAGGGCCCGTCCGGGGAGCTGTTTTTT.

The chain couples TRBV2 to TRBJ2-7; 8 bases are a match to TRBD2. The CDR3 has 17 residues. From germline, CDR1 is SNHLY and CDR2 FYNNEI. V lost 7 bases and J lost 3; bases outside the gene matches: 17. CDR3 residues: CASTKLAGTISSYEQYF. CDR3 nucleotides: TGTGCCAGCACGAAGTTAGCGGGGACGATTTCAAGCTACGAGCAGTACTTC.

The rearrangement uses TRBV9 and TRBJ2-3, with a weak D call TRBD1 (7 bases). With 1 base removed from V and 5 bases from J, the gap between germline ends came to 26 bases. CDR1 SGDLS and CDR2 YYNGEE come from the germline V gene. The CDR3 contains 19 residues. The CDR3 protein is CASSVSGVGQGGKIDTQYF. CDR3 in DNA: TGTGCCAGCAGCGTATCGGGAGTAGGTCAAGGGGGCAAGATAGATACGCAGTATTTT.

This clone was counted between two and nine times. The rearrangement links TRBV6-1 to TRBJ1-2; D unclear. This CDR3 comprises 12 residues. V was trimmed by 2 bases and J by 4 bases, leaving 5 bases between them. The V gene's germline CDR1 is MNHNS and CDR2 SASEGT. DNA for the CDR3: TGTGCCAGCAGTGAAAGGAGCTATGGCTACACCTTC. Its translation: CASSERSYGYTF.

This rearrangement joins TRBV12-3 or TRBV12-4 to TRBJ1-5; D gene uncertain. This CDR3 is built from 13 residues. The V end lost 8 bases, the J end lost 4 bases, and 12 bases lay between the germline ends. The CDR3 spells CASGSDLNQPQHF. As DNA, the CDR3 is TGTGCCAGCGGCAGCGACCTTAATCAGCCCCAGCATTTT.

The gene calls are TRBV5-1 and TRBJ2-5; no clear D. The CDR3 contains 14 residues. V was shortened by 4 bases and J by 4 bases, with 14 bases between the two germline ends. The V gene's germline CDR1 is SGHRS and CDR2 YFSETQ. CDR3 coding DNA: TGCGCCAGCAGCCCGGGTTTTTTTGGAGAGACCCAGTACTTC. This sequence encodes CASSPGFFGETQYF.

A few counts support this clone. This chain links TRBV7-9 with TRBJ2-1, with 11 nucleotides matching TRBD2. The CDR3 totals 20 residues. The ends lost 5 bases at V and 4 bases at J; junction bases unmatched: 19. The germline V gene has CDR1 SEHNR and CDR2 FQNEAQ (reference sequence). CDR3 amino acids: CASSGGLAAANEGKYNEQFF. CDR3 in DNA: TGTGCCAGCAGCGGGGGACTAGCGGCTGCCAATGAAGGGAAATACAATGAGCAGTTCTTC.

The chain employs TRBV5-8 and TRBJ2-7; 8 bases align to TRBD1. Germline assignment: CDR1 SGHTS and CDR2 YDEGEE. The CDR3 sequence is 14 residues long. The V and J ends lost 0 bases and 6 bases, in that order; junction bases with no gene match: 5. The chain's CDR3 is CASSLVAGGLEQYF. The CDR3 DNA follows: TGTGCCAGCAGCTTGGTGGCAGGGGGCCTCGAGCAGTACTTC.

J is TRBJ2-1 and V is TRBV18; a possible D gene is TRBD1 (5 bases). CDR1 and CDR2 (germline): KGHSH, LQKENI. V shed 0 bases and J shed 6 bases, with 6 bases lying between them. The CDR3 is 13 residues long. In DNA, the CDR3 is TGTGCCAGCTCACCACCAGGGGTCAATGAGCAGTTCTTC. Translation: CASSPPGVNEQFF.